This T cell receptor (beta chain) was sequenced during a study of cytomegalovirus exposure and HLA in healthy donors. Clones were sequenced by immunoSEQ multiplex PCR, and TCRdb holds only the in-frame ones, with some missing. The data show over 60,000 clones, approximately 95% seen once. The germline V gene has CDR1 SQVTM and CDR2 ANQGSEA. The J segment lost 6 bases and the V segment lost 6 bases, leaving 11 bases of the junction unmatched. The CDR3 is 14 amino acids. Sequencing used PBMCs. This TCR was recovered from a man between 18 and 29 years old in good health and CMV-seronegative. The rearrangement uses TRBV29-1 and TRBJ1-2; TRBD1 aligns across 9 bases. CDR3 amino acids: CSVSLETGGNGYTF. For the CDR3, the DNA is TGCAGCGTCTCCCTCGAGACAGGGGGTAATGGCTACACCTTC. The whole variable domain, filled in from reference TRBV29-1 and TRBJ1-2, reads SAVISQKPSRDICQRGTSLTIQCQVDSQVTMMFWYRQQPGQSLTLIATANQGSEATYESGFVIDKFPISRPNLTFSTLTVSNMSPEDSSIYLCSVSLETGGNGYTFGSGTRLTVV.